This TCR beta chain comes out of a study of STAT5B mutations in CD4+ large granular lymphocyte leukemia. The study, taken as a whole, reports: TRBV06-family usage was enriched in top patient clones (8/27) versus controls (2/35). Higher CD4+ than CD8+ T-LGLL clonality might reflect small sample size.

Concerning this clone itself: Antigen: not known.

Assay used: immunoSEQ multiplex PCR; TCRdb lists only in-frame clones, some missing. The sample lists tens of thousands of clones; around three quarters were seen once. V dropped 2 bases and J dropped 6 bases, with 3 bases sitting between them. The CDR3 sequence is 11 residues long. The germline V gene encodes CDR1 SEHNR and CDR2 FQNEAQ (reference sequence). The sequenced sample consisted of CD4+ T cells from blood buffy coats. This chain links TRBV7-9 with TRBJ2-3; D ambiguous. The receptor comes from a human donor in good health. The CDR3: CASSLSDTQYF. DNA of the CDR3: TGTGCCAGCAGCTTATCGGATACGCAGTATTTT.